A single sample gave rise to the 10 T cell receptor beta chains below, sequenced in a study of T cells in Graves' hyperthyroidism and ophthalmopathy. Template material for amplifying TCR beta CDR3 regions consisted of RNA transcripts. First-round RT-PCR with HTBI primers amplified the TCR CDR3 region. TCRdb independently ran MiXCR on the multiplex PCR reads; one entry per CDR3 protein. This sample yields about 560,000 distinct CDR3 sequences, of which 14% are seen a single time; approximately 15% belongs to the top ten. Sample: blood. The source of these receptors is a woman in her forties with Graves' hyperthyroidism.

This rearrangement joins TRBV5-1 to TRBJ1-1, with no clear D. Trimming shortened V by 1 base and J by 1 base, and 14 bases separated the two germline ends. The germline V gene encodes CDR1 SGHRS and CDR2 YFSETQ. CDR3 size: 16 residues. CDR3 sequence reads: CASSLRSGRANTEAFF. CDR3 DNA: TGCGCCAGCAGCTTGAGGAGTGGGAGGGCGAACACTGAAGCTTTCTTT. The full variable domain, its missing parts supplied by reference TRBV5-1 and TRBJ1-1, is KAGVTQTPRYLIKTRGQQVTLSCSPISGHRSVSWYQQTPGQGLQFLFEYFSETQRNKGNFPGRFSGRQFSNSRSEMNVSTLELGDSALYLCASSLRSGRANTEAFFGQGTRLTVV.

Only a few counts were recorded for this clonotype. As DNA, the CDR3 is TGTGCCACCAGTGATACTAGGACCTTCAAGGAGCAGTACTTC. Translated, it gives CATSDTRTFKEQYF. The chain has TRBV24-1 and TRBJ2-7; maybe TRBD2 (5 bases). Trimming pared 3 bases from V and 7 bases from J, leaving 15 bases between. CDR1 is KGHDR and CDR2 is SFDVKD in the germline V gene. The CDR3 extends over 14 amino acids.

In this sample, this clonotype turned up many times. This chain joins TRBV2 and TRBJ1-2; D gene uncertain. V dropped 3 bases and J dropped 2 bases, with 7 bases sitting between them. Germline V gives CDR1 SNHLY, CDR2 FYNNEI. This CDR3 region has 13 residues. The CDR3 protein is CASSDKLNYGYTF. Written as DNA, the CDR3 is TGTGCCAGCAGTGACAAGTTAAACTATGGCTACACCTTC. The full variable domain, completed using reference TRBV2 and TRBJ1-2, is EPEVTQTPSHQVTQMGQEVILRCVPISNHLYFYWYRQILGQKVEFLVSFYNNEISEKSEIFDDQFSVERPDGSNFTLKIRSTKLEDSAMYFCASSDKLNYGYTFGSGTRLTVV.

There are many counts of this clonotype. The CDR3 sequence is CSARLVSTDTQYF. The CDR3 DNA is TGCAGCGCCCGACTAGTTAGCACAGATACGCAGTATTTT. This chain uses TRBV29-1 with TRBJ2-3; tentatively, D is TRBD2 (6 bases). CDR1 and CDR2 from the germline V gene are SQVTM and ANQGSEA. V lost 7 bases, J lost 0 bases, and 11 bases lay in between. This CDR3 has 13 amino acids.

For the CDR3, the DNA is TGTGCCATCAGTGATGACTGGCTAGTCCCCTACAATGAGCAGTTCTTC. Amino acid sequence: CAISDDWLVPYNEQFF. The genes are TRBV10-3 and TRBJ2-1; D not resolved. The CDR3 covers 16 residues. Per the germline V gene, CDR1 is ENHRY and CDR2 is SYGVKD. V lost 3 bases and J lost 2, with 14 bases in between.

This chain uses TRBV2 with TRBJ2-1, with D perhaps TRBD2 (5 bases). V lost 3 bases to trimming and J lost 3 bases, with 21 bases between them. Germline loops: CDR1 SNHLY, CDR2 FYNNEI. This CDR3 is built from 18 residues. CDR3 loop: CASSDWLLVEGNYNEQFF. The DNA for the CDR3 is TGTGCCAGCAGTGATTGGTTGCTCGTTGAGGGAAACTACAATGAGCAGTTCTTC.

V gene TRBV20-1 combines with J gene TRBJ2-1; 8 bases match TRBD2. CDR1 is DFQATT and CDR2 is SNEGSKA in the germline V gene (reference sequence). Germline trimming cut 3 bases from V and 0 bases from J; bases unmatched to any gene: 10. CDR3 length equals 17 residues. This CDR3 is CSARLTSAQSSYNEQFF. The CDR3 DNA follows: TGCAGTGCTAGGCTGACTAGCGCTCAAAGCTCCTACAATGAGCAGTTCTTC.

This clonotype was seen a handful of times. This CDR3 is CASSLGWGGGNQPQHF. CDR3 coding DNA: TGTGCCAGCAGCTTAGGGTGGGGGGGGGGAAATCAGCCCCAGCATTTT. The gene calls are TRBV28 and TRBJ1-5, with D possibly TRBD1 on 5 matching bases. From germline, CDR1 is MDHEN and CDR2 SYDVKM. Trimming shortened V by 6 bases and J by 4 bases, and 19 bases separated the two germline ends. The CDR3 runs to 16 residues.

As regards this clonotype: Given a much more abundant clone one base away, this may be a read error. The chain links TRBV3-1 to TRBJ1-4; TRBD1 is a possible D gene (6 bases). V was pared by 0 bases and J by 7 bases, with 12 bases between. The CDR3 sequence is 15 residues long. Germline CDR1 is LGHDT and CDR2 is YNNKEL (reference sequence). This chain's CDR3 is CASSQDPRGGEKLFF. CDR3 sequence (DNA): TGTGCCAGCAGCCAAGATCCCAGGGGAGGTGAAAAACTGTTTTTT.

This clonotype was seen ten or more times. The rearrangement links TRBV5-5 to TRBJ2-3; TRBD2 aligns across 7 bases. This CDR3 spans 13 amino acids. Losses at the gene ends were 2 bases for V and 6 bases for J; bases not matched to a gene: 3. Germline V gives CDR1 SGHKS, CDR2 YYEKEE (reference sequence). Here the CDR3 DNA reads TGTGCCAGCAGCTTCACTAGCGCTGATACGCAGTATTTT. Translated: CASSFTSADTQYF. Using reference TRBV5-5 and TRBJ2-3 for the parts outside the CDR3, the full variable domain is DAGVTQSPTHLIKTRGQQVTLRCSPISGHKSVSWYQQVLGQGPQFIFQYYEKEERGRGNFPDRFSARQFPNYSSELNVNALLLGDSALYLCASSFTSADTQYFGPGTRLTVL.